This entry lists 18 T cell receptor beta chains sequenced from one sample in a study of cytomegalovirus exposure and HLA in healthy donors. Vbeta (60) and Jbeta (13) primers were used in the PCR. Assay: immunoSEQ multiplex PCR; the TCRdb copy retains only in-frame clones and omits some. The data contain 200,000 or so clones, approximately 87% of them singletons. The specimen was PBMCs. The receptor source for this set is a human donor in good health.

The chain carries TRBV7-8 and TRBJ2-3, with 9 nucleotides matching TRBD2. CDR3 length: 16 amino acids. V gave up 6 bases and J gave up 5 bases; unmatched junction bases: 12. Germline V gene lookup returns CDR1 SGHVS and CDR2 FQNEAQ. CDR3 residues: CASSASGTVLVDTQYF. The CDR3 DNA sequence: TGTGCCAGCAGTGCTAGCGGGACAGTCTTGGTAGATACGCAGTATTTT.

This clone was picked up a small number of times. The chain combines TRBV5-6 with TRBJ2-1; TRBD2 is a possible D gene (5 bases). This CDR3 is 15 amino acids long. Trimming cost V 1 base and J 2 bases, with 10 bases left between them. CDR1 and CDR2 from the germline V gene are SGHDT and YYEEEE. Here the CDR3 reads CASSLLGDAYNEQFF. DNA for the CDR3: TGTGCCAGCAGCTTGTTGGGAGACGCCTACAATGAGCAGTTCTTC.

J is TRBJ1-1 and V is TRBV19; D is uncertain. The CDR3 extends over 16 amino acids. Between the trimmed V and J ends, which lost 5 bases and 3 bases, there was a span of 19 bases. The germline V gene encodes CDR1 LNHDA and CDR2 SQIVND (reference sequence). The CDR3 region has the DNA TGTGCCAGTAGTGCCGTTTTCGGGTTCTCGTACACTGAAGCTTTCTTT. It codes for CASSAVFGFSYTEAFF.

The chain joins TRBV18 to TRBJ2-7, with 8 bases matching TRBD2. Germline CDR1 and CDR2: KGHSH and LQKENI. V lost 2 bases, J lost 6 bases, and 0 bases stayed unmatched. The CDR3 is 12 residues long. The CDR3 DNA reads TGTGCCAGCTCACCAAGCGGGGGCGAGCAGTACTTC. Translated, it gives CASSPSGGEQYF. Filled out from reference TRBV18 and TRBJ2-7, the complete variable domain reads NAGVMQNPRHLVRRRGQEARLRCSPMKGHSHVYWYRQLPEEGLKFMVYLQKENIIDESGMPKERFSAEFPKEGPSILRIQQVVRGDSAAYFCASSPSGGEQYFGPGTRLTVT.

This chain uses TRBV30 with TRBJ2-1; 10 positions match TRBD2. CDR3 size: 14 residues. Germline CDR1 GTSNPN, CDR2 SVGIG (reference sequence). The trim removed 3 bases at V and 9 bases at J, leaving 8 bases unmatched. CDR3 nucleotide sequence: TGTGCCTGGAGCCTAGCGGGAGATTTCGGTGAGCAGTTCTTC. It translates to CAWSLAGDFGEQFF.

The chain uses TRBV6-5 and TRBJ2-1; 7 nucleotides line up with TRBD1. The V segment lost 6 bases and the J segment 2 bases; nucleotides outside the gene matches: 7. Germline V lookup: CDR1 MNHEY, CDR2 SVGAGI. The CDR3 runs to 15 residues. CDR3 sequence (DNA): TGTGCCAGCAGCCTCGGACAGGACCCCTACAATGAGCAGTTCTTC. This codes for CASSLGQDPYNEQFF.

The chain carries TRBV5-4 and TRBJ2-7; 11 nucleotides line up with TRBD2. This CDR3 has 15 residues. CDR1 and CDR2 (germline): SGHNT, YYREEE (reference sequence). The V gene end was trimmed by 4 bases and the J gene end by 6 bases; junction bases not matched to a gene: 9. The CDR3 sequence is CASSLQLAGGREQYF. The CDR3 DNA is TGTGCCAGCAGCCTGCAGCTAGCGGGGGGACGCGAGCAGTACTTC.

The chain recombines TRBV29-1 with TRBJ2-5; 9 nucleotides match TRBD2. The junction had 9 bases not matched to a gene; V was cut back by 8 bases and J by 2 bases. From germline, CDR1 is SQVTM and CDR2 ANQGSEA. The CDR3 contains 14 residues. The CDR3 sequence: CSSGGSGSQETQYF. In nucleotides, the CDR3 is TGCAGCTCCGGGGGTAGCGGGAGTCAAGAGACCCAGTACTTC. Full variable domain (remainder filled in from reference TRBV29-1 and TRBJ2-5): SAVISQKPSRDICQRGTSLTIQCQVDSQVTMMFWYRQQPGQSLTLIATANQGSEATYESGFVIDKFPISRPNLTFSTLTVSNMSPEDSSIYLCSSGGSGSQETQYFGPGTRLLVL.

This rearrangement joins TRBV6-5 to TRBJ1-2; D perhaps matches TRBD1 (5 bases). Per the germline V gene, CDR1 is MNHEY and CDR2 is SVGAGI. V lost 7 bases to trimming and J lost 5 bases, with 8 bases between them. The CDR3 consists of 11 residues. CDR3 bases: TGTGCCAGCACCCAGGGTTATGGCTACACCTTC. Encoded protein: CASTQGYGYTF.

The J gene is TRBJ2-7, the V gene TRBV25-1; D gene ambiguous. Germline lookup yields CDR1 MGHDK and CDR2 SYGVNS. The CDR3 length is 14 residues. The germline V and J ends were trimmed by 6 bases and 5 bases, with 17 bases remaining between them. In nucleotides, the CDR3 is TGTGCCAGCAGGTCCGGTGGTACCACCCACGAGCAGTACTTC. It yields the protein CASRSGGTTHEQYF.

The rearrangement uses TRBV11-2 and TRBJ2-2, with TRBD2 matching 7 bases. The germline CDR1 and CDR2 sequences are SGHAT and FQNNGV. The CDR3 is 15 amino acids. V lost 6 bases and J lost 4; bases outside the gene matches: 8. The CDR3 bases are TGTGCCAGCAGTTCACCGCGGGAGTTCACCGGGGAGCTGTTTTTT. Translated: CASSSPREFTGELFF.

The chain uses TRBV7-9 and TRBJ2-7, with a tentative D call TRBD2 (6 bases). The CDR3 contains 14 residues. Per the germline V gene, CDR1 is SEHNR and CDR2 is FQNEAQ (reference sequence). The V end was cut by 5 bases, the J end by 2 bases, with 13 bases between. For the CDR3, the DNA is TGTGCCAGCAGCCAGCGGACTAACCCCTACGAGCAGTACTTC. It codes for CASSQRTNPYEQYF. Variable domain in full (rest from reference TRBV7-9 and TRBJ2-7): DTGVSQNPRHKITKRGQNVTFRCDPISEHNRLYWYRQTLGQGPEFLTYFQNEAQLEKSRLLSDRFSAERPKGSFSTLEIQRTEQGDSAMYLCASSQRTNPYEQYFGPGTRLTVT.

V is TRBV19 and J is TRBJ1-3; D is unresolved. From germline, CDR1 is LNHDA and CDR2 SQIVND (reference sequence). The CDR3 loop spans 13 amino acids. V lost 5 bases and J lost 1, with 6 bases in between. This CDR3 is CASSFISGNTIYF. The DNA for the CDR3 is TGTGCCAGTAGTTTTATTTCTGGAAACACCATATATTTT.

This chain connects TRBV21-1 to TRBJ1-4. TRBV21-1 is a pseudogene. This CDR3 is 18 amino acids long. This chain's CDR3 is CASSNSFLPAPTIEKLFF. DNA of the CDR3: TGTGCCAGCAGCAATAGTTTCCTCCCCGCCCCAACTATCGAAAAACTGTTTTTT.

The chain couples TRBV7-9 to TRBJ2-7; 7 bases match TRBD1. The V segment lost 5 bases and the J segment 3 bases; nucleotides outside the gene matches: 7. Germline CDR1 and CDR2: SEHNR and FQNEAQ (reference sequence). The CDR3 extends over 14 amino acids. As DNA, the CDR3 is TGTGCCAGCAGCCATCGACAGGGAGACTACGAGCAGTACTTC. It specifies CASSHRQGDYEQYF. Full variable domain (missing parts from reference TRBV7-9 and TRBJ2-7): DTGVSQNPRHKITKRGQNVTFRCDPISEHNRLYWYRQTLGQGPEFLTYFQNEAQLEKSRLLSDRFSAERPKGSFSTLEIQRTEQGDSAMYLCASSHRQGDYEQYFGPGTRLTVT.

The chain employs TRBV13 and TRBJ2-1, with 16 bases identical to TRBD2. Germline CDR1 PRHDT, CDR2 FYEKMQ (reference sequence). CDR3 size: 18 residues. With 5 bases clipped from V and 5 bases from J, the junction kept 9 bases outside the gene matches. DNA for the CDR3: TGTGCCAGCAGCCCGGGACTAGCGGGAGGGTTCACCCACAATGAGCAGTTCTTC. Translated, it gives CASSPGLAGGFTHNEQFF.

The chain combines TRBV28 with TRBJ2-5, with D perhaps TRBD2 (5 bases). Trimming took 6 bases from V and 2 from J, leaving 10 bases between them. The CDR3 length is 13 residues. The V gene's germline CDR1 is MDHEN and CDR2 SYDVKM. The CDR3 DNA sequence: TGTGCCAGCAGCCGGACTTTACAAGAGACCCAGTACTTC. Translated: CASSRTLQETQYF. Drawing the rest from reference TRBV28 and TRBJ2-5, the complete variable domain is DVKVTQSSRYLVKRTGEKVFLECVQDMDHENMFWYRQDPGLGLRLIYFSYDVKMKEKGDIPEGYSVSREKKERFSLILESASTNQTSMYLCASSRTLQETQYFGPGTRLLVL.

CDR3 sequence (DNA): TGTGCCAGCAGCTTAGGATCGTCTGAAAAACTGTTTTTT. This gives the protein CASSLGSSEKLFF. The rearrangement joins TRBV13 to TRBJ1-4; no definite D call. Germline loops: CDR1 PRHDT, CDR2 FYEKMQ (reference sequence). This CDR3 is 13 amino acids long. Trimming took 0 bases from V and 7 from J, leaving 6 bases between them.